The following is a T cell receptor (beta chain) sequence with its context. Its antigen is still unknown. All gene names here are mouse names. The read falls 4 residues short of the CDR3 end, and the missing part is taken from the germline J gene. The data originate from a study of CD8+ T cells in alopecia areata. Study at large: Recipients were roughly 6-11-week-old female C3H/HeJ mice grafted with skin from approximately 6-13-month-old C3H/HeJ donors with spontaneous alopecia. Whole-study findings and limits: Scalp samples also contribute reads from the resident alphabeta T cells found in normal skin. Normal scalp showed lower clonality than lesional scalp, especially alopecia totalis/universalis.

Once RNA had been extracted, it was reverse transcribed into cDNA to act as the sequencing template. TCRdb's table, derived via immunoSEQ multiplex PCR, lists solely in-frame clones and lacks some. The profile covers approximately 110,000 clones, none occurring a single time. CDR1 and CDR2 (germline): NNHDY, SYVADS. This CDR3 has 17 amino acids. V lost 4 bases, J lost 0 bases, and 7 bases stayed unmatched. The sequence was collected from a C3H/HeJ mouse with alopecia areata. The mouse line has the MHC haplotype H2-k. The chain has TRBV13-3 and TRBJ2-5; TRBD2 aligns across 11 bases. The sample was lesional skin. CDR3 region: CASSPRGLGVNQDTQYF. The covered CDR3 bases are TGTGCCAGCAGTCCCCGGGGACTGGGGGTTAACCAAGAC.